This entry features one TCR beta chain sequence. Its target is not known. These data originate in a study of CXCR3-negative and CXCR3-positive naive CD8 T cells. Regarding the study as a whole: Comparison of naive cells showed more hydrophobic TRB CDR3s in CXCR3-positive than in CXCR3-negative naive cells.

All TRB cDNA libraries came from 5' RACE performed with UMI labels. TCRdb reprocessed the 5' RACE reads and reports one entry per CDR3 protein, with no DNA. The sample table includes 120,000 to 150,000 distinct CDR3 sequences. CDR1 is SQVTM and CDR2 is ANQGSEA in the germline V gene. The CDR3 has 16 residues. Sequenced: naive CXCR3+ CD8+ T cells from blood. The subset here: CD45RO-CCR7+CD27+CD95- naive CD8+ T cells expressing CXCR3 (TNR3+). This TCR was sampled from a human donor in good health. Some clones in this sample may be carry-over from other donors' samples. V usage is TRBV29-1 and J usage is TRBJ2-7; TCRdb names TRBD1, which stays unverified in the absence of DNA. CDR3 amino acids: CSVVIFRQGAVYEQYF.